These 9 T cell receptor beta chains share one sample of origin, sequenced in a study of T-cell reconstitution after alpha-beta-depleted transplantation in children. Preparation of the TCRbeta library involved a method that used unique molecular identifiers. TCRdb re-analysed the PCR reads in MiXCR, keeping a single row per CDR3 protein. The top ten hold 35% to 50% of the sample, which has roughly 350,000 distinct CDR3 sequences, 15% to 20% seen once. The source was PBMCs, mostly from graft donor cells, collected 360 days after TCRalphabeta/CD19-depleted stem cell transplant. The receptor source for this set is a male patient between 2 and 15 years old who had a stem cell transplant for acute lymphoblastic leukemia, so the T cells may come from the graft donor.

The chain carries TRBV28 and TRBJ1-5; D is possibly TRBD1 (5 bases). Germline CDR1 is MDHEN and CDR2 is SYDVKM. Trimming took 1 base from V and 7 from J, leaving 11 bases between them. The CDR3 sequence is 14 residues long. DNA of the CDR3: TGTGCCAGCAGTTTATTACGGGGGGAACAGCCCCAGCATTTT. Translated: CASSLLRGEQPQHF.

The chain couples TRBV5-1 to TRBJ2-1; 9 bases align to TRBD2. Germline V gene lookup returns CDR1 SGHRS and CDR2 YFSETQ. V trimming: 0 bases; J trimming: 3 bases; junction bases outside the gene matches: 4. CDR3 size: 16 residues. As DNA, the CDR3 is TGCGCCAGCAGCTTGGGACTAGCGGCGAACTACAATGAGCAGTTCTTC. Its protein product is CASSLGLAANYNEQFF.

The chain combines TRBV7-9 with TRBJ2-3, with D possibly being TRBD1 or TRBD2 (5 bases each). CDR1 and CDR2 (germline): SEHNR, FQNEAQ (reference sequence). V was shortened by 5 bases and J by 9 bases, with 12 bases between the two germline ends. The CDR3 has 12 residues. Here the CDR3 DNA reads TGTGCCAGCAGCCAGGGAGAGAACACGCAGTATTTT. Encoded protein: CASSQGENTQYF.

The CDR3 spells CASSLSAGVGNEQFF. CDR3 DNA: TGTGCCAGCAGCTTATCAGCGGGAGTGGGCAATGAGCAGTTCTTC. The chain joins TRBV7-2 to TRBJ2-1, with 8 nucleotides matching TRBD2. The CDR3 is made up of 15 amino acids. With 2 bases clipped from V and 6 bases from J, the junction kept 6 bases outside the gene matches. Germline lookup yields CDR1 SGHTA and CDR2 FQGNSA.

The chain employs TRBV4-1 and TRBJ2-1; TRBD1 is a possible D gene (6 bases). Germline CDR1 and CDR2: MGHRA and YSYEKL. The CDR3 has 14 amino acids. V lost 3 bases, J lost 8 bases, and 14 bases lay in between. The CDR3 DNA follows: TGCGCCAGCAGCCAGGTTACAGGGACGGATGAGCAGTTCTTC. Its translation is CASSQVTGTDEQFF.

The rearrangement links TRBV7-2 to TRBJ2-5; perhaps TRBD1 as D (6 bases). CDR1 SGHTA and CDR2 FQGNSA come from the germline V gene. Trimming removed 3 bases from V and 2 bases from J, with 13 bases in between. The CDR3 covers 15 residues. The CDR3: CASSFRWGQQETQYF. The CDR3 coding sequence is TGTGCCAGCAGCTTTAGGTGGGGGCAGCAAGAGACCCAGTACTTC.

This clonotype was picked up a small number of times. DNA for the CDR3: TGTGCCAGCTCACCACGAGTAGGTCAGGGCCTGAACACTGAAGCTTTCTTT. Residues: CASSPRVGQGLNTEAFF. V usage is TRBV18 and J usage is TRBJ1-1; the D gene is possibly TRBD1 (5 bases). The V gene lost 1 base and the J gene lost 0 bases, with 15 bases spanning the gap. The CDR3 has 17 amino acids. Germline V gene lookup returns CDR1 KGHSH and CDR2 LQKENI.

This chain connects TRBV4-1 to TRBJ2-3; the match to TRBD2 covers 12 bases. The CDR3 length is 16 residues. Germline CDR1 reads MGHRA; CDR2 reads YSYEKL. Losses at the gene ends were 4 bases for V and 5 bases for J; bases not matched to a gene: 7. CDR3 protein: CASSPRLAGAVDTQYF. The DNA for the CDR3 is TGCGCCAGCAGCCCACGACTAGCGGGAGCGGTAGATACGCAGTATTTT.

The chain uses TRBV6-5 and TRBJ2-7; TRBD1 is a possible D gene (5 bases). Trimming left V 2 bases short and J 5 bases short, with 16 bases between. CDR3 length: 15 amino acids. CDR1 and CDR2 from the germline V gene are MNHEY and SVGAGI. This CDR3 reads CASSYGRAAGHEQYF. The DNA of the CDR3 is TGTGCCAGCAGTTACGGCAGGGCGGCCGGCCACGAGCAGTACTTC.